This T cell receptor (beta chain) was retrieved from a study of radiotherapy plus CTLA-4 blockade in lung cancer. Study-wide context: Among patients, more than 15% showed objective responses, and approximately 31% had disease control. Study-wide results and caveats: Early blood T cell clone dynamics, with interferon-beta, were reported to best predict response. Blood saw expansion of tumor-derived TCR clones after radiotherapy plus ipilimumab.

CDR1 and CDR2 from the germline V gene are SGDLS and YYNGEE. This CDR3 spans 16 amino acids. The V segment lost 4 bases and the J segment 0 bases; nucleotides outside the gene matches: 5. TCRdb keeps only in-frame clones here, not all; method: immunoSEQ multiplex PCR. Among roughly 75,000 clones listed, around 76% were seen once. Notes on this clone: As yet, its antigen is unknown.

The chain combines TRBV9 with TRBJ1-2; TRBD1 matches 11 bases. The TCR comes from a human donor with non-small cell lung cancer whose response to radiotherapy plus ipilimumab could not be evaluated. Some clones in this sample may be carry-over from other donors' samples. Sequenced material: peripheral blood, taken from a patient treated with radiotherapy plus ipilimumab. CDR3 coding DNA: TGTGCCAGCAGCCCCTGGACAGGGGGCGCTAACTATGGCTACACCTTC. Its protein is CASSPWTGGANYGYTF. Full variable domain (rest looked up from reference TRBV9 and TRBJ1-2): DSGVTQTPKHLITATGQRVTLRCSPRSGDLSVYWYQQSLDQGLQFLIQYYNGEERAKGNILERFSAQQFPDLHSELNLSSLELGDSALYFCASSPWTGGANYGYTFGSGTRLTVV.